This entry lists 15 T cell receptor beta chains sequenced from one sample in a study of T cells after yellow fever vaccination. TCRdb passed the 5' RACE reads through MiXCR, listing each CDR3 protein once. The sample carries over 25,000 distinct CDR3 sequences, under 5.5% recorded once. Sequencing was performed on PBMCs, either bulk or a sorted T-cell subset (CD4+, CD8+, memory, or dextramer-sorted; not recorded which), taken 15 days after the yellow fever booster vaccination. The receptors were sampled from a young man who received the YFV17D yellow fever vaccine.

The table lists this clonotype with many counts. The chain is built from TRBV7-6 and TRBJ2-1, with 15 bases aligning to TRBD2. Germline V lookup: CDR1 SGHVS, CDR2 FNYEAQ. The trim removed 6 bases at V and 9 bases at J, leaving 9 bases unmatched. CDR3 size: 16 residues. In DNA, the CDR3 is TGTGCCAGCAGTCGGGGACTAGCGGGAGGACTAGGTGAGCAGTTCTTC. It translates to CASSRGLAGGLGEQFF.

This clonotype was counted ten times or more. The rearrangement links TRBV20-1 to TRBJ2-7; 9 bases line up with TRBD1. The ends lost 0 bases at V and 1 base at J; junction bases unmatched: 4. The germline V gene encodes CDR1 DFQATT and CDR2 SNEGSKA (reference sequence). The CDR3 runs to 15 residues. The CDR3 sequence is CSAREGDRVSYEQYF. The CDR3 DNA sequence: TGCAGTGCTAGAGAAGGGGACAGGGTTTCCTACGAGCAGTACTTC.

This clonotype rates as medium-sized (0.01 to 0.1%). V is TRBV28 and J is TRBJ2-5; TRBD1 matches at 7 bases. The CDR3 sequence is 13 residues long. V was clipped by 5 bases and J by 3 bases; unmatched bases: 3. From germline, CDR1 is MDHEN and CDR2 SYDVKM. The CDR3 DNA reads TGTGCCAGCAGTCGCGGACAGGAAGAGACCCAGTACTTC. Protein sequence: CASSRGQEETQYF.

This clonotype was observed at least ten times. This chain links TRBV11-2 with TRBJ2-4; D is possibly TRBD2 (5 bases). The CDR3 contains 14 residues. V lost 5 bases, J lost 7 bases, and 15 bases lay in between. The germline gives CDR1 SGHAT, CDR2 FQNNGV. The CDR3 spells CASSPGEAENIQYF. The CDR3 DNA reads TGTGCCAGCAGCCCCGGTGAAGCGGAGAACATTCAGTACTTC.

This clonotype was counted ten times or more. The gene calls are TRBV7-9 and TRBJ2-1, with 7 nucleotides matching TRBD1. V was clipped by 5 bases and J by 7 bases; unmatched bases: 8. Germline values: CDR1 SEHNR, CDR2 FQNEAQ (reference sequence). CDR3 length: 14 amino acids. The CDR3 sequence is CASSVGDSLNEQFF. The CDR3 DNA reads as TGTGCCAGCAGCGTGGGGGACAGTCTAAATGAGCAGTTCTTC.

This clonotype was recorded at least ten times. The CDR3 DNA reads as TGCGCCAGCAGCTTGGAGTCACCACCAGCCGGGGAGCAGTACTTC. It specifies CASSLESPPAGEQYF. V gene TRBV5-1 combines with J gene TRBJ2-7; no reliable D call. This CDR3 contains 15 residues. Germline values: CDR1 SGHRS, CDR2 YFSETQ. Trimming removed 0 bases from V and 7 bases from J, with 17 bases in between.

J is TRBJ2-5 and V is TRBV11-2, with a tentative D call TRBD1 (5 bases). The CDR3 loop spans 12 amino acids. The germline CDR1 and CDR2 sequences are SGHAT and FQNNGV. Trimming shortened V by 3 bases and J by 4 bases, and 6 bases separated the two germline ends. The CDR3 DNA is TGTGCCAGCAGCTTGGGGCGAGAGACCCAGTACTTC. As protein: CASSLGRETQYF.

This clonotype was detected ten times or more. V is TRBV5-4 and J is TRBJ1-1; D unclear. There are 13 residues in the CDR3. Trimming left V 1 base short and J 1 base short, with 5 bases between. Germline V gene sequence: CDR1 SGHNT, CDR2 YYREEE (reference sequence). The CDR3 DNA reads TGTGCCAGCAGCTTGTGGCAGAACACTGAAGCTTTCTTT. This codes for CASSLWQNTEAFF.

This clonotype was counted at least ten times. The V gene is TRBV20-1, the J gene TRBJ2-1; D remains unclear. This CDR3 comprises 16 residues. V was shortened by 1 base and J by 5 bases, with 18 bases between the two germline ends. CDR1 and CDR2 (germline): DFQATT, SNEGSKA (reference sequence). As DNA, the CDR3 is TGCAGTGCTAGAGGATCTCGCGTGGGAACGAACAATGAGCAGTTCTTC. It encodes CSARGSRVGTNNEQFF.

This clonotype was recorded at least ten times. The chain has TRBV6-2 or TRBV6-3 and TRBJ2-7; tentative D call: TRBD1 (6 bases). CDR1 is MNHEY, CDR2 SVGEGT, per germline. V shed 6 bases and J shed 0 bases, with 12 bases lying between them. The CDR3 extends over 14 amino acids. The CDR3 sequence is CASSEVRGSYEQYF. The CDR3, as DNA: TGTGCCAGCAGCGAAGTCAGGGGCTCCTACGAGCAGTACTTC.

This clonotype occurred a few times. The chain employs TRBV20-1 and TRBJ2-7, with 9 bases lining up with TRBD1. The V and J ends lost 0 bases and 3 bases, in that order; junction bases with no gene match: 6. The CDR3 totals 15 residues. Germline values: CDR1 DFQATT, CDR2 SNEGSKA (reference sequence). CDR3 loop: CSARDLGTGYYEQYF. DNA of the CDR3: TGCAGTGCTAGAGATCTGGGGACAGGGTACTACGAGCAGTACTTC.

Remarks on this clonotype: This may be a read error: a much more frequent sequence differs by one nucleotide. V usage is TRBV14 and J usage is TRBJ2-2, with D hard to call. In germline, CDR1 is SGHDN, CDR2 FVKESK. The CDR3 length is 12 residues. Written as DNA, the CDR3 is TGTGACAGCAGCCCCCCCTCTACAACGCTGTTTTTT. Translating gives CDSSPPSTTLFF.

About this clonotype itself: This sequence may be a read error, since a much larger clone differs from it by one base. This rearrangement joins TRBV5-4 to TRBJ2-1; TRBD2 might be the D (6 bases). The V end was cut by 6 bases, the J end by 6 bases, with 13 bases between. Per germline, CDR1 SGHNT and CDR2 YYREEE (reference sequence). This CDR3 region has 13 residues. In DNA form, the CDR3 reads TGTGCCAGCAATGGGGGACTTAGCAATGAGCAGTTCTTC. Residues: CASNGGLSNEQFF.

This clonotype was observed many times. V gene TRBV5-1 combines with J gene TRBJ2-1, with TRBD1 matching 8 bases. The J segment lost 9 bases and the V segment lost 4 bases, leaving 6 bases of the junction unmatched. The CDR3 has 13 residues. Germline V CDR1 and CDR2: SGHRS, YFSETQ. CDR3 residues: CASSGGQVLEQFF. The DNA of the CDR3 is TGCGCCAGCAGCGGGGGACAGGTCCTTGAGCAGTTCTTC.

In DNA, the CDR3 is TGTGCCAGCAGTCCGTGGCTCAGAAGCTCCTACGAGCAGTACTTC. This encodes CASSPWLRSSYEQYF. V usage is TRBV3-1 and J usage is TRBJ2-7; D call uncertain. The CDR3 sequence is 15 residues long. The germline CDR1 and CDR2 sequences are LGHDT and YNNKEL (reference sequence). The V end was cut by 6 bases, the J end by 0 bases, with 15 bases between.